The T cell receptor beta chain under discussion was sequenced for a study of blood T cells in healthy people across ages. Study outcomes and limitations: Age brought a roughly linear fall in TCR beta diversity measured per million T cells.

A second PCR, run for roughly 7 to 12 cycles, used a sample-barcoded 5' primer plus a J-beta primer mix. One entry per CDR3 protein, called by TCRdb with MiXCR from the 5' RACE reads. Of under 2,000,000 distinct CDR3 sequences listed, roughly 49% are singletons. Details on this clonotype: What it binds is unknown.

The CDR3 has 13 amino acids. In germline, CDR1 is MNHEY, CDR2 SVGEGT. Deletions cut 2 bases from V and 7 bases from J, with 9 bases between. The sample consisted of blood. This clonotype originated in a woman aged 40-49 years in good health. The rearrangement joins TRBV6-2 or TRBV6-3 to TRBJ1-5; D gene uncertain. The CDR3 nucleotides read TGTGCCAGCAGTTACCAACACGGACAGCCCCAGCATTTT. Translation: CASSYQHGQPQHF.